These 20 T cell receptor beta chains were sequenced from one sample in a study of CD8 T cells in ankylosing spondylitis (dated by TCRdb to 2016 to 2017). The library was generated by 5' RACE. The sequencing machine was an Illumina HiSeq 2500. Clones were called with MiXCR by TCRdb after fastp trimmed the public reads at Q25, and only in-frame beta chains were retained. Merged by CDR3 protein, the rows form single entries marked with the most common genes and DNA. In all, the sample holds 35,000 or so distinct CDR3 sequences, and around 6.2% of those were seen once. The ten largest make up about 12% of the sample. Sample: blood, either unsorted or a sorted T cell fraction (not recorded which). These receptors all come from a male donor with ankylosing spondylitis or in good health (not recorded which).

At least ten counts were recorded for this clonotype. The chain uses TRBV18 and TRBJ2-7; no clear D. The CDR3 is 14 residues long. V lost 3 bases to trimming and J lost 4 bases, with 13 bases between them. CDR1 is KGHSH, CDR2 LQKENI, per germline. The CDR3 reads CASSPSGLVYEQYF. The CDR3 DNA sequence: TGTGCCAGCTCACCCTCAGGTTTAGTTTACGAGCAGTACTTC.

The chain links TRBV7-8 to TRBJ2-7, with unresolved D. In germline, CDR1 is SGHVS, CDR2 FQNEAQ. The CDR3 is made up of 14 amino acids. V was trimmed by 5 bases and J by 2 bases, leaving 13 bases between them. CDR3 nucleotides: TGTGCCAGCAGCGCTATGGAGTACCCCTACGAGCAGTACTTC. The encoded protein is CASSAMEYPYEQYF.

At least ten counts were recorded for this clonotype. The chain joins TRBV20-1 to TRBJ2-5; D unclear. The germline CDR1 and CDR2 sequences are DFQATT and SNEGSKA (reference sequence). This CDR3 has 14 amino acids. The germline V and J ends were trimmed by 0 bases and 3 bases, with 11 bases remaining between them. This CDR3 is CSARDRANEETQYF. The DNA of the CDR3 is TGCAGTGCTAGAGATCGGGCCAATGAAGAGACCCAGTACTTC.

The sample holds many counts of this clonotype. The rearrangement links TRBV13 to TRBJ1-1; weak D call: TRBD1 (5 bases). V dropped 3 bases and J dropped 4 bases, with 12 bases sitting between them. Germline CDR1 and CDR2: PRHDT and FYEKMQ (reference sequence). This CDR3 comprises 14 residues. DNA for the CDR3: TGTGCCAGCAGCTTCAGGGAGTATGGCACTGAAGCTTTCTTT. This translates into CASSFREYGTEAFF. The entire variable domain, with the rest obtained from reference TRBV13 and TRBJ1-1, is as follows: AAGVIQSPRHLIKEKRETATLKCYPIPRHDTVYWYQQGPGQDPQFLISFYEKMQSDKGSIPDRFSAQQFSDYHSELNMSSLELGDSALYFCASSFREYGTEAFFGQGTRLTVV.

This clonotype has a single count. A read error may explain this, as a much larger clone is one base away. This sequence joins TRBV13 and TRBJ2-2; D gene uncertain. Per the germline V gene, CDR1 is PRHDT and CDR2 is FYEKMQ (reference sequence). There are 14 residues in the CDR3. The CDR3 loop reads CASSFGLNSGELFF. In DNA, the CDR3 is TGTGCCAGCAGCTTTGGGCTGAACTCCGGGGAGCTGTTTTTT.

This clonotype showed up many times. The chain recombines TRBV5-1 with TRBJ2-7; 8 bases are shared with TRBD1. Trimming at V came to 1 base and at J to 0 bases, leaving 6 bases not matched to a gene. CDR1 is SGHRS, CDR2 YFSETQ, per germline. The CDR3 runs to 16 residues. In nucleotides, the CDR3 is TGCGCCAGCAGCTTGATAGGGACAGGCTTCTCCTACGAGCAGTACTTC. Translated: CASSLIGTGFSYEQYF. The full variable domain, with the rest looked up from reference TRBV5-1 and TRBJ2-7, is KAGVTQTPRYLIKTRGQQVTLSCSPISGHRSVSWYQQTPGQGLQFLFEYFSETQRNKGNFPGRFSGRQFSNSRSEMNVSTLELGDSALYLCASSLIGTGFSYEQYFGPGTRLTVT.

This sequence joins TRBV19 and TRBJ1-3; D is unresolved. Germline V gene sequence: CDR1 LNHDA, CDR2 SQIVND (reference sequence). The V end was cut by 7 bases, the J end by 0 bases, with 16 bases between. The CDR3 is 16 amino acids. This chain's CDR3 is CASIRPGFYSGNTIYF. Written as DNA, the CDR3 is TGTGCCAGTATCCGTCCGGGGTTCTACTCTGGAAACACCATATATTTT.

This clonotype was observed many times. For the CDR3, the DNA is TGTGCCAGCAGCCGCCTGGCGACAGTCACAGATACGCAGTATTTT. This sequence encodes CASSRLATVTDTQYF. The chain carries TRBV12-3 or TRBV12-4 and TRBJ2-3; a possible D gene is TRBD1 (5 bases). V was shortened by 6 bases and J by 2 bases, with 15 bases between the two germline ends. The CDR3 contains 15 residues.

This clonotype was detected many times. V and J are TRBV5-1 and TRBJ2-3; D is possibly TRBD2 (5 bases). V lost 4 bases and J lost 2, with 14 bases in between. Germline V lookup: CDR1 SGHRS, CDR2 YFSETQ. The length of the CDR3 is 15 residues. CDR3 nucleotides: TGCGCCAGCAGCATATCTCGAGGGATCACAGATACGCAGTATTTT. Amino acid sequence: CASSISRGITDTQYF.

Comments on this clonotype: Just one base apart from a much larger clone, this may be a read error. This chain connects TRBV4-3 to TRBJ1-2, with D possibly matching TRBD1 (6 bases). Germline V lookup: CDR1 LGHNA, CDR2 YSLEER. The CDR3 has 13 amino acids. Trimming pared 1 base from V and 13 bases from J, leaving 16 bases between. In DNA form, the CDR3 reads TGCGCCAGCAGCCAAGCCCGGGGGCAGAGGGCCACCTTC. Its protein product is CASSQARGQRATF.

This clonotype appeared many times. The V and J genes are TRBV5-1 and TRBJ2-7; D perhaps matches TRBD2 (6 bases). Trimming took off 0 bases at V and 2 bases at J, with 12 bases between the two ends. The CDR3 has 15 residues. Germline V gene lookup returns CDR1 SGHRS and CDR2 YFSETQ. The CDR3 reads CASSLDGSRTYEQYF. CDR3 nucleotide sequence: TGCGCCAGCAGCTTGGACGGGAGTCGTACCTACGAGCAGTACTTC.

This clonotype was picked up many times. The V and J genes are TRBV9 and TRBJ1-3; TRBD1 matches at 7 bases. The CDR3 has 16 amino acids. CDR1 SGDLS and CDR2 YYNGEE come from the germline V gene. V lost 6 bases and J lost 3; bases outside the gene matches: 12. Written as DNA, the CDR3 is TGTGCCAGCAAGGGCACGGGCAGGGGGAATGGAAACACCATATATTTT. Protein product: CASKGTGRGNGNTIYF. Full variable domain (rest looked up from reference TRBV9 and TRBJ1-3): DSGVTQTPKHLITATGQRVTLRCSPRSGDLSVYWYQQSLDQGLQFLIQYYNGEERAKGNILERFSAQQFPDLHSELNLSSLELGDSALYFCASKGTGRGNGNTIYFGEGSWLTVV.

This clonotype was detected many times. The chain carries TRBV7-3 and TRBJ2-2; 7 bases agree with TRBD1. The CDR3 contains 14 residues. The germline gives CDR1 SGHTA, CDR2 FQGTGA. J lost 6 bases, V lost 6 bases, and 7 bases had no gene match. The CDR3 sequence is CASSPMTGSGELFF. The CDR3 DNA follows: TGTGCCAGCAGTCCCATGACAGGGTCCGGGGAGCTGTTTTTT.

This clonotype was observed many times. The CDR3 DNA follows: TGTGCCACCAGTGTCACAGGGGACACTGAAGCTTTCTTT. Encoded protein: CATSVTGDTEAFF. This chain joins TRBV24-1 and TRBJ1-1; 7 nucleotides align to TRBD1. CDR1 and CDR2 from the germline V gene are KGHDR and SFDVKD. J was trimmed by 3 bases and V by 5 bases; bases with no gene match: 2. CDR3 size: 13 residues.

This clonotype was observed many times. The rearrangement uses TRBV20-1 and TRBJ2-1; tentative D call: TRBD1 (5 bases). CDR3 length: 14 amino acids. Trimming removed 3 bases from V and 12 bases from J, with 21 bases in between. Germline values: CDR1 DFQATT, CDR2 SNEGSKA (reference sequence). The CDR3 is CSARRQGSPQGQFF. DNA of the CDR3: TGCAGTGCTAGGCGGCAGGGTTCCCCTCAAGGGCAGTTCTTC.

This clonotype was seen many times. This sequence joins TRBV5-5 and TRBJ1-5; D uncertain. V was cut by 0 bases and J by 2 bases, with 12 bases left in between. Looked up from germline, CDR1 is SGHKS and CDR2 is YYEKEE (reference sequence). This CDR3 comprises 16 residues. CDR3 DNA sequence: TGTGCCAGCAGCTTGGAGTCCACCGGAGGCAATCAGCCCCAGCATTTT. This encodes CASSLESTGGNQPQHF.

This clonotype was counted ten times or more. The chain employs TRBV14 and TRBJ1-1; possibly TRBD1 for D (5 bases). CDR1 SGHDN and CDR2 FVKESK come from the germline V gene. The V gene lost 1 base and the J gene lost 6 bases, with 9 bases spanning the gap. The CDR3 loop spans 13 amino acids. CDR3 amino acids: CASSQVIRAEAFF. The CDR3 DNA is TGTGCCAGCAGCCAAGTAATCAGGGCTGAAGCTTTCTTT.

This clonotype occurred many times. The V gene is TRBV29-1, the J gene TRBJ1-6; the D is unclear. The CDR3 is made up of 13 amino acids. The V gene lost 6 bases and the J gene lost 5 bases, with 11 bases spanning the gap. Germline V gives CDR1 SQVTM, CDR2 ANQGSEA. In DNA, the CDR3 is TGCAGCGTGACCCTTGGAGATAATTCACCCCTCCACTTT. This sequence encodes CSVTLGDNSPLHF.

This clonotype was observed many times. CDR3 protein: CASSRRSPEDTQYF. The CDR3 nucleotides are TGCGCCAGCAGCAGGCGGTCACCGGAAGATACGCAGTATTTT. This chain joins TRBV5-1 and TRBJ2-3; unclear D gene. The CDR3 runs 14 residues. CDR1 SGHRS and CDR2 YFSETQ come from the germline V gene. V shed 4 bases and J shed 5 bases, with 14 bases lying between them.

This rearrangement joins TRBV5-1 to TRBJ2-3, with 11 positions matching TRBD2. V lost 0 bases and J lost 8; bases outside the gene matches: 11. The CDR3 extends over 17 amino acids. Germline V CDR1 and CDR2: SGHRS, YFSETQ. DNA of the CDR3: TGCGCCAGCAGCTTGGAACTAGCGGGAGTCGGTGCAGGTACGCAGTATTTT. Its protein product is CASSLELAGVGAGTQYF.